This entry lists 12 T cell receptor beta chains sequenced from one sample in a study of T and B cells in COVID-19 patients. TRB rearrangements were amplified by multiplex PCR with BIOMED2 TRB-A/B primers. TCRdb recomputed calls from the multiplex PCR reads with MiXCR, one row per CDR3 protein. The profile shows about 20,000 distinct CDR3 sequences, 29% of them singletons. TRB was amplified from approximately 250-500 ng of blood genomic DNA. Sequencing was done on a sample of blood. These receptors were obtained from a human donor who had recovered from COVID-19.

CDR3 DNA: TGTGCCAGCAGCTTGGTTGACAGGGGATCACCCCTCCACTTT. Protein: CASSLVDRGSPLHF. The chain employs TRBV5-6 and TRBJ1-6, with 8 bases lining up with TRBD1. J was trimmed by 10 bases and V by 0 bases; bases with no gene match: 3. The CDR3 runs 14 residues. Germline CDR1 and CDR2: SGHDT and YYEEEE.

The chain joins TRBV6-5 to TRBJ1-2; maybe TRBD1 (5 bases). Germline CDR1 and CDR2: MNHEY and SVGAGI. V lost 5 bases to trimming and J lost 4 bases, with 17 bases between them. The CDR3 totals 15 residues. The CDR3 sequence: CASSEGVVQGYGYTF. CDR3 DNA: TGTGCCAGCAGTGAAGGGGTCGTCCAGGGCTATGGCTACACCTTC.

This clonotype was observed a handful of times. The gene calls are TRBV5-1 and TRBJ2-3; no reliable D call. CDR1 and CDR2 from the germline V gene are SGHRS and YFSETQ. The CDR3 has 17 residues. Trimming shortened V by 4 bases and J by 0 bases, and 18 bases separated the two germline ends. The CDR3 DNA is TGCGCCAGCAGCCCCAACTCTGGACGGTTGAGCACAGATACGCAGTATTTT. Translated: CASSPNSGRLSTDTQYF. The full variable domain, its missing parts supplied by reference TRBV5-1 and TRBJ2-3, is KAGVTQTPRYLIKTRGQQVTLSCSPISGHRSVSWYQQTPGQGLQFLFEYFSETQRNKGNFPGRFSGRQFSNSRSEMNVSTLELGDSALYLCASSPNSGRLSTDTQYFGPGTRLTVL.

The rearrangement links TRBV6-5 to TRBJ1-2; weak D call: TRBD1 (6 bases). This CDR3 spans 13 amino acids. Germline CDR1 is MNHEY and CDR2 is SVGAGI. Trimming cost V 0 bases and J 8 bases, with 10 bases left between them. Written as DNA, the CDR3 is TGTGCCAGCAGTTACTCCGGGGGCTTAGGCTACACCTTC. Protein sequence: CASSYSGGLGYTF.

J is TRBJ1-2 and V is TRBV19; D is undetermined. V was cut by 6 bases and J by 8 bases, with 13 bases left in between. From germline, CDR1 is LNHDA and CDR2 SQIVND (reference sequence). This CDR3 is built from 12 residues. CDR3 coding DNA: TGTGCCAGTAGATCTACCTCAGTAGGCTACACCTTC. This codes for CASRSTSVGYTF.

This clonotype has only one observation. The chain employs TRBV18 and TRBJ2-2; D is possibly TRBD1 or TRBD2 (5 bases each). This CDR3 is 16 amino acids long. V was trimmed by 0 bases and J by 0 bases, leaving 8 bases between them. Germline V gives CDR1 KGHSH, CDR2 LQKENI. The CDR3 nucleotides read TGTGCCAGCTCACCACCCGGGGCGACGAACACCGGGGAGCTGTTTTTT. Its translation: CASSPPGATNTGELFF.

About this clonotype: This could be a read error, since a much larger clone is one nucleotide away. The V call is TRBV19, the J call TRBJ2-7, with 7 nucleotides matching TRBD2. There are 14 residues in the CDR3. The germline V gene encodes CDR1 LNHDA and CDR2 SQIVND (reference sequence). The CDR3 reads CAISYLAGHYEQYF. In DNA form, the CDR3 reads TGTGCCATTAGTTATTTAGCGGGCCACTACGAGCAGTACTTC.

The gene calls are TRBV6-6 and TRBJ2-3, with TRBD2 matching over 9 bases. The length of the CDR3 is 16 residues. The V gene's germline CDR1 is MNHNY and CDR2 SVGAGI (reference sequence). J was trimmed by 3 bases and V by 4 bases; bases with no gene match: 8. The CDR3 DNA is TGTGCCAGCAGTTCCTGGGTAGCGGGGGTGACAGATACGCAGTATTTT. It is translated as CASSSWVAGVTDTQYF.

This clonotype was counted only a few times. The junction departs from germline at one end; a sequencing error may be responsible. The CDR3 is CASLPGWRTGLAWF. DNA of the CDR3: TGTGCCAGCTTGCCAGGGTGGAGGACGGGACTAGCGTGGTTC. V is TRBV27 and J is TRBJ2-7, with TRBD2 matching 10 bases. The length of the CDR3 is 14 residues. Germline loops: CDR1 MNHEY, CDR2 SMNVEV (reference sequence).

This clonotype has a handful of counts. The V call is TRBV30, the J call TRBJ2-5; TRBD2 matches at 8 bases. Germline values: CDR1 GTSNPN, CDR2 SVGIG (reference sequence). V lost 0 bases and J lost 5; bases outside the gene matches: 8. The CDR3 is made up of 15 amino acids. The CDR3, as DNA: TGTGCCTGGAGTGTCGGACTAGCCCCCGGGGAGACCCAGTACTTC. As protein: CAWSVGLAPGETQYF. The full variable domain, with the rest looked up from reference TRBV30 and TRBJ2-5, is SQTIHQWPATLVQPVGSPLSLECTVEGTSNPNLYWYRQAAGRGLQLLFYSVGIGQISSEVPQNLSASRPQDRQFILSSKKLLLSDSGFYLCAWSVGLAPGETQYFGPGTRLLVL.

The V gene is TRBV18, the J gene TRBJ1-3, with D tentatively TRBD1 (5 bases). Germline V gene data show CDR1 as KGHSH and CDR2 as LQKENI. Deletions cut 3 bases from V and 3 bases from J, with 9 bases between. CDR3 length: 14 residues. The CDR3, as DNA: TGTGCCAGCTCACCTAGAGGGGATGGAAACACCATATATTTT. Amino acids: CASSPRGDGNTIYF.

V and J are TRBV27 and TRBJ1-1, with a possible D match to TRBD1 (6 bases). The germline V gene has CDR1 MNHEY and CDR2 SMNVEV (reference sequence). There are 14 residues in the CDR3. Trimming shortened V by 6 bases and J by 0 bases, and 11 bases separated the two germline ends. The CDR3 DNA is TGTGCCAGCAGCGACGGGACATTGAACACTGAAGCTTTCTTT. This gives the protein CASSDGTLNTEAFF.